Reported below is one T cell receptor beta chain. The sample carries other DNA sequences with the same CDR3. Clones were read by immunoSEQ multiplex PCR, and TCRdb kept only the in-frame ones, dropping some. The sample has some 2.1 million clones, approximately 94% seen once. Only CD45RO-negative cells positively selected for CCR7 counted as naive CD8 cells, so terminally differentiated effector memory CD45RA+ cells were excluded. The data derive from a study of shared clonotypes between healthy human individuals. Between the trimmed V and J ends, which lost 2 bases and 5 bases, there was a span of 7 bases. The CDR3 runs 11 residues. Germline loops: CDR1 GTSNPN, CDR2 SVGIG (reference sequence).

The clonotype was recovered from a man younger than 35 in good health. Sequencing was done on a sample of naive CD8+ T cells sorted from blood. J is TRBJ2-7 and V is TRBV30; TRBD2 might be the D (5 bases). The CDR3 here is CAWSSGNEQYF. The CDR3 nucleotides are TGTGCCTGGAGTTCGGGGAACGAGCAGTACTTC.